This TCR beta chain was identified during a study of CD8 T cells in ankylosing spondylitis. One entry per CDR3 protein results from TCRdb running MiXCR on the 5' RACE reads. The table lists approximately 25,000 distinct CDR3 sequences, about a sixth of them singletons. This clonotype was counted only a few times. Trimming stripped 4 bases from V and 0 bases from J, with 10 bases between. From germline, CDR1 is SGHRS and CDR2 YFSETQ. This CDR3 has 14 amino acids. The receptor was derived from a male donor with ankylosing spondylitis or in good health (not recorded which). V gene TRBV5-1 combines with J gene TRBJ2-5; D gene uncertain. The sequencing input was blood. This chain's CDR3 is CASSPTDYQETQYF. In nucleotides, the CDR3 is TGCGCCAGCAGCCCAACAGATTACCAAGAGACCCAGTACTTC.